A single T cell receptor beta chain is shown here with its context. As yet, its antigen is unknown. The data were obtained in a study of a mutant IDH1 vaccine in newly diagnosed glioma. Study overall: Patients were given eight vaccinations, scheduled in weeks 1, 3, 5, 7, 11, 15, 19 and 23. Beforehand, treatment had been radiotherapy, temozolomide, or both; the majority received both.

The sample's time point: week 5, during vaccination. A single vaccine dose contained 300 ug of mutant IDH1 20-mer peptide, and topical imiquimod was used with it. TCRdb's copy holds only in-frame clones and misses some; the assay was immunoSEQ multiplex PCR. The sample carries about 75,000 clones, roughly 90% recorded once. The CDR3 totals 10 residues. The V gene lost 3 bases and the J gene lost 4 bases, with 4 bases spanning the gap. Germline assignment: CDR1 DFQATT and CDR2 SNEGSKA (reference sequence). The material sequenced was PBMCs, taken from a glioma patient whose treatment included an IDH1 peptide vaccine. V and J are TRBV20-1 and TRBJ2-7; no clear D. The clonotype originates from a woman aged 45-59 years with glioma. In nucleotides, the CDR3 is TGCAGTGCTAGGTCTTACGAGCAGTACTTC. This gives the protein CSARSYEQYF.